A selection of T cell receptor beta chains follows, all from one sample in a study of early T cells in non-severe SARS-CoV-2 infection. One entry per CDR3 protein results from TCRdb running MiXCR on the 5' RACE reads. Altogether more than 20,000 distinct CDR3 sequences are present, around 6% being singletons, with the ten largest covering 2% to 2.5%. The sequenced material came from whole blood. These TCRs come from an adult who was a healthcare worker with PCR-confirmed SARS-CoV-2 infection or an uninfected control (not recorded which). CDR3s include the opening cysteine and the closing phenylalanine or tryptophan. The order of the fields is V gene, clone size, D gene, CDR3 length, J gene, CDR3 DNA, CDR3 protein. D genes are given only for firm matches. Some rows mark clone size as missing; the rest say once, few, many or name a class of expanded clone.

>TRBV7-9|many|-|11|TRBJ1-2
TGTGCCAGCAGCTTACTGACAGCCCACACCTTC
CASSLLTAHTF
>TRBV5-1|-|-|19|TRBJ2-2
TGCGCCAGCAGCTTGTCTCGGACAGACGGCTTGCCCAACACCGGGGAGCTGTTTTTT
CASSLSRTDGLPNTGELFF
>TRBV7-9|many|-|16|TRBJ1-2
TGTGCCAGCAGCCTACTGGGAGTCGGGAATACCTATGGCTACACCTTC
CASSLLGVGNTYGYTF
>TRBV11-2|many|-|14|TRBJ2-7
TGTGCCAGCAGCGCCCGAACCGGGGCCTACGAGCAGTACTTC
CASSARTGAYEQYF
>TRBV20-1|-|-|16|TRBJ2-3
TGCAGTGCTAGAGATATGGGAGCCCAGGGTTTCGATACGCAGTATTTT
CSARDMGAQGFDTQYF
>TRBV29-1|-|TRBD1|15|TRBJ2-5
TGCAGCGATAGACCCACCGGGACAGCCCAAGAGACCCAGTACTTC
CSDRPTGTAQETQYF
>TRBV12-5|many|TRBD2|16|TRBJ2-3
TGTGCTAGTGGTTCCTGGCCAAGCGGGGATGAGGATACGCAGTATTTT
CASGSWPSGDEDTQYF
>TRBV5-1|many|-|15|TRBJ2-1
TGCGCCAGCAGGTATCAGGGTTACTCCTACAATGAGCAGTTCTTC
CASRYQGYSYNEQFF
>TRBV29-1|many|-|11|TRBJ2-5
TGCAGCCCGGCGGAGGGACAGACCCAGTACTTC
CSPAEGQTQYF
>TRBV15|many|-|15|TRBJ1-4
TGTGCCACCAGCAGACAGGGGATGACTAATGAAAAACTGTTTTTT
CATSRQGMTNEKLFF
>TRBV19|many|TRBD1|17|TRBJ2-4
TGTGCCAGTAGTATCGGGACAGGGGCCGGGGCCAAAAACATTCAGTACTTC
CASSIGTGAGAKNIQYF
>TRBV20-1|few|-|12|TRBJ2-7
TGCAGTGCCACCGGGACATCCTACGAGCAGTACTTC
CSATGTSYEQYF
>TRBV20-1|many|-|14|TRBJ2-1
TGCAGTGCTAGAGGGAGCCGGGGGTACAATGAGCAGTTCTTC
CSARGSRGYNEQFF
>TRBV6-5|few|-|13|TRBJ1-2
TGTGCCAGCAGTCAAGGACCGATATATGGCTACACCTTC
CASSQGPIYGYTF
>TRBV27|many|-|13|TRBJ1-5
TGTGCCAGCAGCCGTGACAGGAATCAGCCCCAGCATTTT
CASSRDRNQPQHF
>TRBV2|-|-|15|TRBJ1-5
TGTGCCAGCACCCGGGACGGGGCCGGCAATCAGCCCCAGCATTTT
CASTRDGAGNQPQHF
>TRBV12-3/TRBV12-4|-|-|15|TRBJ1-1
TGTGCCAGCACCCACCTCGGGGGGTTGAACACTGAAGCTTTCTTT
CASTHLGGLNTEAFF
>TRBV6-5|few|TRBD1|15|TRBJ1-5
TGTGCCAGCAGTACCAAGCGGGACAGAAATCAGCCCCAGCATTTT
CASSTKRDRNQPQHF
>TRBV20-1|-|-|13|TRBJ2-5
TGCAGTGCCGACGGGAGAACCCAAGAGACCCAGTACTTC
CSADGRTQETQYF
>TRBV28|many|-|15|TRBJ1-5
TGTGCCAGCAGTTTGCGGGACCTAGGGGATCAGCCCCAGCATTTT
CASSLRDLGDQPQHF
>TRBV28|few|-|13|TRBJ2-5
TGTGCCAGCAGTTTGGGACCCTTGAAGACCCAGTACTTC
CASSLGPLKTQYF
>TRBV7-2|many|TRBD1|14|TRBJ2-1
TGTGCCAGCAGCTTTGGACAGGGGCCGGTGGAGCAGTTCTTC
CASSFGQGPVEQFF
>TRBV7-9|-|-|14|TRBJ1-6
TGTGCCAGCAGCTTAGCAGGGTTAAATTCACCCCTCCACTTT
CASSLAGLNSPLHF
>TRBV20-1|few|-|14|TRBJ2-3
TGCAGTGCCGAGCCGGGACTGTACACAGATACGCAGTATTTT
CSAEPGLYTDTQYF
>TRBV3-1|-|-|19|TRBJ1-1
TGTGCCAGCAGCCAAGAAAGGGGGAGTTTGCAGGGAAAGGGTGTACAGGCTTTCTTT
CASSQERGSLQGKGVQAFF
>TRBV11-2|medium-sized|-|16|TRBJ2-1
TGTGCCAGCAGCTCCCTGCGGGGGCTCTCCTACAATGAGCAGTTCTTC
CASSSLRGLSYNEQFF
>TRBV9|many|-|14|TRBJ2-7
TGTGCCAGCAGCCCCCAGCAGGTAACCTACGAGCAGTACTTC
CASSPQQVTYEQYF
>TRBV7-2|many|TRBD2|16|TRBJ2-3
TGTGCCAGCAGCTTAGTGGCCAGCGGGGGCACAGATACGCAGTATTTT
CASSLVASGGTDTQYF
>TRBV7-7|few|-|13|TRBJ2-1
TGTGCTAGCAGCTTAACGGGACGCAATGAGCAGTTCTTC
CASSLTGRNEQFF
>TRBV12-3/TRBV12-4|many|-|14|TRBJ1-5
TGTGCCAGCAGTTTATTTGGGGGCAATCAGCCCCAGCATTTT
CASSLFGGNQPQHF
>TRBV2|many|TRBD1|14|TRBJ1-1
TGTGCCAGCAGTGGACGACAGGGGAGGGCTGAAGCTTTCTTT
CASSGRQGRAEAFF
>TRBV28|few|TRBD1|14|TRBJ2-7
TGTGCCAGCAGTTTAGAGGGGACAGCCTACGAGCAGTACTTC
CASSLEGTAYEQYF
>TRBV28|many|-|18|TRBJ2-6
TGTGCCAGCAGTTTATCCGGGACCTCGGCAGGAGGGGCCAACGTCCTGACTTTC
CASSLSGTSAGGANVLTF
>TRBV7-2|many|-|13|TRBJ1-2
TGTGCCAGCAGCCGAACACGGGGATATGGCTACACCTTC
CASSRTRGYGYTF
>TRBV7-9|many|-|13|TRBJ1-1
TGTGCCAGCAGCTCACCTACAGGCACTGAAGCTTTCTTT
CASSSPTGTEAFF
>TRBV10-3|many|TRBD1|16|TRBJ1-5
TGTGCCATCAATTCCGGGACAGGGGACATTAATCAGCCCCAGCATTTT
CAINSGTGDINQPQHF
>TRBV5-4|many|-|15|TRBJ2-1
TGTGCCAGCAGCTTGGGGTCAGGGGTGGGCAATGAGCAGTTCTTC
CASSLGSGVGNEQFF
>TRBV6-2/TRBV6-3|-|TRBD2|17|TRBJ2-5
TGTGCCAGCAGCCCTAGGAGCGGGGGCCATGGAGGAGAGACCCAGTACTTC
CASSPRSGGHGGETQYF
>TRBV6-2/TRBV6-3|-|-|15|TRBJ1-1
TGTGCCACCGAAGGGGTAACCGGGATGAACACTGAAGCTTTCTTT
CATEGVTGMNTEAFF
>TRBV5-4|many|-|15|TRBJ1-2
TGTGCCAGCAGCAGTCCGCGAGGAAATAACTATGGCTACACCTTC
CASSSPRGNNYGYTF
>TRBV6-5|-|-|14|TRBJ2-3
TGTGCCAGCAGCACGGGATCTAGCACAGATACGCAGTATTTT
CASSTGSSTDTQYF
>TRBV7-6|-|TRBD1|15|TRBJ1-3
TGTGCCAGCAGCGCAACAGGGGAGGATGGAAACACCATATATTTT
CASSATGEDGNTIYF